The rows below give T cell receptor beta chains drawn from one sample of a study of vaccination and CD4 T cells after COVID-19. Antigens for these TCRs are unknown. TCRdb reanalysed the PCR reads using MiXCR and keeps one entry per CDR3 protein. Among some 18,000 distinct CDR3 sequences listed, about two fifths were seen once. Source: CD4+ T cells from blood, cultured in vitro, taken after SARS-CoV-2 vaccination. Receptor source: a human donor who had recovered from COVID-19. CDR3s include the opening cysteine and the closing phenylalanine or tryptophan. D genes are given only for firm matches. Clone size is given for some rows only: seen once, a few or many times, or a class if the clone is expanded.

.	.	TRBJ1-1	TRBV19	CASGRGQETEAFF	TGTGCCAGTGGTAGAGGGCAGGAGACTGAAGCTTTCTTT
.	.	TRBJ1-5	TRBV19	CASSRGEGPQHF	TGTGCCAGTAGCCGGGGGGAGGGGCCCCAGCATTTT
few	.	TRBJ1-5	TRBV15	CATSTSRGSQHF	TGTGCCACCAGCACGTCGAGGGGGTCCCAGCATTTT
.	.	TRBJ2-3	TRBV20-1	CSASQGTDTQYF	TGCAGTGCTAGTCAAGGGACAGATACGCAGTATTTT
.	.	TRBJ1-1	TRBV10-3	CAISTRQALNTEAFF	TGTGCCATCAGTACCAGACAGGCGTTGAACACTGAAGCTTTCTTT
few	.	TRBJ1-6	TRBV20-1	CSARQGLDSPLHF	TGCAGTGCTAGACAGGGGTTGGATTCACCCCTCCACTTT
few	.	TRBJ1-5	TRBV29-1	CSVVIGGSNQPQHF	TGCAGCGTTGTTATCGGCGGCAGCAATCAGCCCCAGCATTTT
few	.	TRBJ1-1	TRBV27	CASSFGGGTEAFF	TGTGCCAGCAGTTTCGGCGGGGGCACTGAAGCTTTCTTT
.	TRBD1	TRBJ1-2	TRBV12-3/TRBV12-4	CASQGRGYGYTF	TGTGCCTCCCAGGGCAGGGGGTATGGCTACACCTTC
few	.	TRBJ2-7	TRBV28	CASSFGEYYEQYF	TGTGCCAGCAGTTTCGGGGAATACTACGAGCAGTACTTC
few	TRBD1	TRBJ1-3	TRBV6-2/TRBV6-3	CASSRDSISGNTIYF	TGTGCCAGCAGTCGGGACAGCATCTCTGGAAACACCATATATTTT
few	TRBD2	TRBJ2-5	TRBV7-2	CASSFGLAGRVETQYF	TGTGCCAGCAGCTTTGGACTAGCGGGTAGGGTAGAGACCCAGTACTTC
.	.	TRBJ2-7	TRBV7-6	CASSLGGTGPYEQYF	TGTGCCAGCAGCTTGGGGGGGACAGGACCCTACGAGCAGTACTTC
few	.	TRBJ1-6	TRBV28	CASSETQRANSPLHF	TGTGCCAGCAGTGAGACCCAGAGGGCCAATTCACCCCTCCACTTT
.	TRBD1	TRBJ1-5	TRBV6-1	CASSARQGAHSNQPQHF	TGTGCCAGCAGTGCCCGCCAGGGGGCCCATAGCAATCAGCCCCAGCATTTT
.	.	TRBJ2-2	TRBV19	CASSMGPNTGELFF	TGTGCCAGTAGTATGGGGCCGAACACCGGGGAGCTGTTTTTT
few	.	TRBJ2-7	TRBV21-1	CASTNPGREAYEQYF	TGTGCCAGCACCAACCCCGGACGGGAGGCCTACGAGCAGTACTTC
few	TRBD1	TRBJ1-2	TRBV6-1	CASSVTGYGYTF	TGTGCCAGCAGTGTGACAGGGTATGGCTACACCTTC
.	TRBD1	TRBJ1-5	TRBV19	CASGIRDRGRNQPQHF	TGTGCCAGTGGTATACGGGACAGGGGGAGAAATCAGCCCCAGCATTTT
few	TRBD1	TRBJ1-6	TRBV11-3	CASSWWTGGSYNSPLHF	TGTGCCAGCAGCTGGTGGACAGGGGGCTCCTATAATTCACCCCTCCACTTT
few	.	TRBJ1-1	TRBV19	CASSARGVLNTEAFF	TGTGCCAGTAGTGCAAGAGGGGTATTGAACACTGAAGCTTTCTTT
.	.	TRBJ1-2	TRBV6-5	CASSYSPDINYGYTF	TGTGCCAGCAGTTACTCGCCAGATATTAACTATGGCTACACCTTC
.	.	TRBJ2-1	TRBV7-3	CASSFLGTEQFF	TGTGCCAGCAGCTTTCTCGGTACTGAGCAGTTCTTC
.	.	TRBJ1-6	TRBV20-1	CSAREPYNSPLHF	TGCAGTGCTAGGGAACCTTATAATTCACCCCTCCACTTT
.	.	TRBJ2-6	TRBV20-1	CSARDRLGASGANVLTF	TGCAGTGCTAGAGATCGTCTTGGGGCCTCTGGGGCCAACGTCCTGACTTTC
few	TRBD1	TRBJ1-1	TRBV27	CASSGWMDRGGTEAFF	TGTGCCAGCAGTGGTTGGATGGACAGGGGCGGAACTGAAGCTTTCTTT
medium-sized	TRBD2	TRBJ2-3	TRBV7-8	CASSLVGSGGFDTQYF	TGTGCCAGCAGCTTAGTGGGTAGCGGGGGGTTCGATACGCAGTATTTT
.	.	TRBJ1-1	TRBV18	CASSPGVPNTEAFF	TGTGCCAGCTCACCGGGGGTACCCAACACTGAAGCTTTCTTT
few	TRBD1	TRBJ2-3	TRBV20-1	CSASIRGLGGTQYF	TGCAGTGCAAGTATCAGGGGGCTGGGAGGTACGCAGTATTTT
.	.	TRBJ1-5	TRBV12-3/TRBV12-4	CASSPPPGQSQPQHF	TGTGCCAGCAGTCCTCCCCCGGGACAAAGTCAGCCCCAGCATTTT
.	.	TRBJ1-5	TRBV2	CASRNEINQPQHF	TGTGCCAGCAGGAACGAGATTAATCAGCCCCAGCATTTT
.	.	TRBJ2-3	TRBV7-2	CASSLQGGRTDTQYF	TGTGCCAGCAGCCTCCAAGGCGGCCGCACAGATACGCAGTATTTT
.	.	TRBJ2-7	TRBV11-2	CASSRTYEQYF	TGTGCCAGCAGCCGCACCTACGAGCAGTACTTC
.	.	TRBJ2-3	TRBV24-1	CATSDPHRSSTDTQYF	TGTGCCACCAGTGACCCCCACAGATCTAGCACAGATACGCAGTATTTT
.	TRBD2	TRBJ2-5	TRBV7-8	CASSLVIPSGGKKETQYF	TGTGCCAGCAGCTTAGTTATCCCCAGCGGGGGGAAAAAAGAGACCCAGTACTTC
few	TRBD2	TRBJ2-1	TRBV27	CASSFLAENEQFF	TGTGCCAGCAGTTTCCTAGCGGAAAATGAGCAGTTCTTC
.	.	TRBJ1-2	TRBV15	CATSRGGGPQGYTF	TGTGCCACCAGCAGGGGGGGTGGACCCCAGGGCTACACCTTC
.	.	TRBJ1-2	TRBV19	CASSIGLGSMINYGYTF	TGTGCCAGTAGTATTGGTCTGGGCTCGATGATTAACTATGGCTACACCTTC
once	.	TRBJ2-7	TRBV11-3	CASSPQGGQSYEQYF	TGTGCCAGCAGCCCCCAGGGGGGACAGTCCTACGAGCAGTACTTC
.	TRBD1	TRBJ1-2	TRBV30	CACGTGVRYGYTF	TGTGCCTGCGGGACAGGGGTTCGGTATGGCTACACCTTC
few	TRBD2	TRBJ2-2	TRBV5-4	CASSFGLAANTGELFF	TGTGCCAGCAGCTTCGGACTAGCGGCGAACACCGGGGAGCTGTTTTTT
.	.	TRBJ2-2	TRBV5-6	CASSSWGSQAAGEPFF	TGTGCCAGCAGCTCCTGGGGGTCCCAAGCGGCCGGGGAGCCGTTTTTT
few	.	TRBJ2-7	TRBV10-2	CASSETPRHEQYF	TGCGCCAGCAGTGAGACCCCACGCCACGAGCAGTACTTC
.	TRBD1	TRBJ1-1	TRBV6-5	CASSSPPDRALNTEAFF	TGTGCCAGCAGTTCGCCCCCCGACAGGGCATTGAACACTGAAGCTTTCTTT
.	TRBD2	TRBJ2-1	TRBV6-4	CASSSTSGRVSEQFF	TGTGCCAGCAGTAGTACTAGCGGGCGGGTGAGTGAGCAGTTCTTC
few	.	TRBJ1-1	TRBV6-5	CASSYKGDTEAFF	TGTGCCAGCAGTTACAAGGGGGACACTGAAGCTTTCTTT
.	TRBD1	TRBJ1-5	TRBV20-1	CSARDRGLQPQHF	TGCAGTGCAAGGGACAGGGGGCTTCAGCCCCAGCATTTT
.	TRBD1	TRBJ1-1	TRBV7-9	CASSSTTTGRTEAFF	TGTGCCAGCAGCTCAACCACGACAGGGAGGACTGAAGCTTTCTTT
.	.	TRBJ1-1	TRBV6-2/TRBV6-3	CASRASGNTEAFF	TGTGCCAGCAGAGCCTCGGGGAACACTGAAGCTTTCTTT
.	.	TRBJ1-1	TRBV7-2	CASSLVGTKNTEAFF	TGTGCCAGCAGCTTAGTAGGCACCAAGAACACTGAAGCTTTCTTT
.	.	TRBJ2-7	TRBV12-3/TRBV12-4	CASSLTGNPISGSYEQYF	TGTGCCAGCAGTTTGACCGGGAATCCGATTTCTGGCTCCTACGAGCAGTACTTC
few	TRBD1	TRBJ1-4	TRBV27	CATSTGLVEKLFF	TGTGCCACCTCGACAGGGTTGGTCGAAAAACTGTTTTTT
.	TRBD2	TRBJ2-1	TRBV28	CASREIRLAGAGEQFF	TGTGCCTCCAGGGAGATCCGACTAGCGGGAGCAGGTGAGCAGTTCTTC
.	.	TRBJ1-3	TRBV6-5	CASSYTRDTMLTDF	TGTGCCAGCAGTTATACTCGGGACACAATGCTTACGGATTTT
few	.	TRBJ1-5	TRBV7-9	CASSPRLGQPQHF	TGTGCCAGCAGCCCAAGATTAGGTCAGCCCCAGCATTTT
few	.	TRBJ1-6	TRBV20-1	CSAREWTYDSPLHF	TGCAGTGCTAGAGAGTGGACCTATGATTCACCCCTCCACTTT
.	TRBD1	TRBJ1-2	TRBV30	CASTWDRGAYGYTF	TGTGCCTCAACCTGGGACAGGGGAGCTTATGGCTACACCTTC
.	.	TRBJ1-1	TRBV20-1	CSARDPSGRNTEAFF	TGCAGTGCTAGAGATCCATCCGGGAGGAACACTGAAGCTTTCTTT
.	TRBD1	TRBJ2-1	TRBV11-3	CASSKGQGARNEQFF	TGTGCCAGCAGCAAAGGACAGGGGGCGCGAAATGAGCAGTTCTTC